One sample yielded the 2 T cell receptor beta chains listed below, sequenced in a study of blood T cell repertoires in COVID-19. Method: immunoSEQ multiplex PCR; TCRdb's copy keeps in-frame clones and lacks some. The table records tens of thousands of clones, around 90% of them present only once. Sequencing input: peripheral blood. Receptor source: a woman older than 75 with active COVID-19.

This chain joins TRBV27 and TRBJ1-5; D possibly corresponds to TRBD1 (6 bases). There are 15 residues in the CDR3. Germline V gene sequence: CDR1 MNHEY, CDR2 SMNVEV (reference sequence). Trimming stripped 5 bases from V and 1 base from J, with 12 bases between. The CDR3 DNA sequence: TGTGCCAGCAGTCAGGGGACGGCCAGCAATCAGCCCCAGCATTTT. Its translation is CASSQGTASNQPQHF.

CDR3 DNA sequence: TGTGCCAGCAGCTCAGGGGGCAACACTGAAGCTTTCTTT. This encodes CASSSGGNTEAFF. The chain employs TRBV11-3 and TRBJ1-1; TRBD1 aligns across 8 bases. V lost 4 bases to trimming and J lost 2 bases; unmatched junction nucleotides: 0. The CDR3 consists of 13 residues. The germline CDR1 and CDR2 sequences are SGHNT and YENEEA.